This record looks at one T cell receptor (beta chain) sequence and its context. The sample comes from a study of T cell responses to AZD1222 COVID-19 vaccine. Germline CDR1 is LNHDA and CDR2 is SQIVND (reference sequence). This CDR3 has 15 amino acids. The V gene lost 2 bases and the J gene lost 0 bases, with 5 bases spanning the gap. The table came from immunoSEQ multiplex PCR; TCRdb's copy has only in-frame clones and leaves some out. The data hold tens of thousands of clones, with around 85% observed a single time. The rearrangement links TRBV19 to TRBJ2-6, with no clear D. The receptor comes from an adult who received the AZD1222 COVID-19 vaccine. Sample: peripheral blood, taken 28 days after the second AZD1222 dose. The CDR3 loop reads CASSISSSGANVLTF. CDR3 nucleotide sequence: TGTGCCAGTAGTATATCGAGCTCTGGGGCCAACGTCCTGACTTTC.